Given below is one T cell receptor (beta chain) in context. Antigen unknown. Method: immunoSEQ multiplex PCR; TCRdb's copy keeps in-frame clones and lacks some. The sample has about 2.2 million clones; roughly 91% are singletons. Trimming cost V 6 bases and J 4 bases; bases outside gene matches: 9. Germline CDR1 reads MDHEN; CDR2 reads SYDVKM. The CDR3 totals 15 residues. The data derive from a study of shared clonotypes between healthy human individuals. Study findings and constraints: Blood was the only sampled material, and tissue repertoires likely differ.

Positively selected for CCR7, the CD45RO-negative cells used as naive CD8 cells excluded terminally differentiated effector memory CD45RA+ cells. The receptor comes from a man younger than 35 in good health. Some clones in this sample may be carry-over from other donors' samples. The material sequenced was naive CD8+ T cells from PBMCs. This rearrangement joins TRBV28 to TRBJ2-3, with 8 positions matching TRBD1. The CDR3, as DNA: TGTGCCAGCAGGGACAGGGTAGTGGGATCAGATACGCAGTATTTT. It codes for CASRDRVVGSDTQYF.